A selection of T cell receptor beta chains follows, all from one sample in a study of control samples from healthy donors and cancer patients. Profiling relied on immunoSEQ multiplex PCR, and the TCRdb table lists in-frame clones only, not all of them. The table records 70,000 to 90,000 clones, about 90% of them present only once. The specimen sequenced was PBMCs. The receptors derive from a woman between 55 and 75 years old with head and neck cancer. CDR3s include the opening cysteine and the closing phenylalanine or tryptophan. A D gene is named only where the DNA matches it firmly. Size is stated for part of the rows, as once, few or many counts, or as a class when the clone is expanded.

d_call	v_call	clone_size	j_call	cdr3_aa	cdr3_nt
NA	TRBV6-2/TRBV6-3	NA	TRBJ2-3	CASSYSRTVLGDTQYF	TGTGCCAGCAGTTACTCCCGGACCGTCTTGGGAGATACGCAGTATTTT
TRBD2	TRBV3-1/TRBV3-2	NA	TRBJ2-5	CASSQGRQGGKTQYF	TGTGCCAGCAGCCAAGGTAGGCAGGGAGGGAAGACCCAGTACTTC
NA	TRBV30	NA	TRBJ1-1	CAWGGSMLNTEAFF	TGTGCCTGGGGGGGAAGCATGCTGAACACTGAAGCTTTCTTT
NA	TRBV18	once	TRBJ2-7	CASSIGAGDYEQYF	TGTGCCAGCTCAATAGGGGCTGGAGATTACGAGCAGTACTTC
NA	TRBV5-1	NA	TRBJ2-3	CASSFSGGADTQYF	TGCGCCAGCAGCTTTAGTGGGGGCGCAGATACGCAGTATTTT
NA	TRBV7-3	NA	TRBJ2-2	CASSQRGGELFF	TGTGCCAGCAGCCAACGCGGGGGGGAGCTGTTTTTT
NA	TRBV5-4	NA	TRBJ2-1	CASSARTASRDEQFF	TGTGCCAGCAGCGCGAGGACAGCATCTCGGGATGAGCAGTTCTTC
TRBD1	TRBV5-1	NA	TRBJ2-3	CASSLEARGLITDTQYF	TGCGCCAGCAGCTTGGAGGCCAGGGGGCTTATCACAGATACGCAGTATTTT
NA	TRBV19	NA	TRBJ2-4	CASSTSKGYIQYF	TGTGCCAGTAGTACTTCCAAGGGGTACATTCAGTACTTC
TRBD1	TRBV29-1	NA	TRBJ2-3	CSVEGQTGASTDTQYF	TGCAGCGTTGAGGGGCAGACAGGGGCGAGCACAGATACGCAGTATTTT
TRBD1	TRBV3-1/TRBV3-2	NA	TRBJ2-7	CASSPMTGGVGEQYF	TGTGCCAGCAGCCCTATGACAGGGGGAGTTGGGGAGCAGTACTTC
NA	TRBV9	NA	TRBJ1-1	CASSVLGENEAFF	TGTGCCAGCAGCGTTCTGGGGGAAAATGAAGCTTTCTTT
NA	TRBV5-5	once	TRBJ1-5	CASSLTPQRGGNQPQHF	TGTGCCAGCAGCTTGACCCCACAAAGGGGGGGCAATCAGCCCCAGCATTTT
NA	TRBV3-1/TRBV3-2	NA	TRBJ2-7	CASTGASSPYEQYF	TGTGCCAGCACCGGGGCTAGTTCTCCCTACGAGCAGTACTTC
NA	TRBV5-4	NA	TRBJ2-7	CASSPGGTDYEQYF	TGTGCCAGCAGCCCCGGAGGGACAGACTACGAGCAGTACTTC
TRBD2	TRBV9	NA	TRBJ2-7	CASSVSLDPGLPYEQYF	TGTGCCAGCAGCGTATCCCTGGACCCGGGACTACCCTACGAGCAGTACTTC
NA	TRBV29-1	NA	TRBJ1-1	CSAAGTDYMNTEAFF	TGCAGCGCAGCCGGGACTGACTACATGAACACTGAAGCTTTCTTT
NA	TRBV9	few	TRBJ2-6	CASSAHHDRGTSRGANVLTF	TGTGCCAGCAGCGCCCACCACGATCGGGGGACTTCGAGGGGGGCCAACGTCCTGACTTTC
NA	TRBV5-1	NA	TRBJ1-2	CASSKETANYGYTF	TGCGCCAGCAGCAAAGAGACAGCCAACTATGGCTACACCTTC
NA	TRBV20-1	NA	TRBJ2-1	CSANTRVEQFF	TGCAGTGCTAACACTAGAGTTGAGCAGTTCTTC